A single TCR beta chain is shown here with its context. The sample originates from a study of PD-1 blockade in mismatch repair-deficient tumors. The V and J ends lost 6 bases and 5 bases respectively, with 20 bases between them. From germline, CDR1 is MNHNY and CDR2 SVGAGI (reference sequence). The CDR3 has 15 residues. The repertoire was sequenced with immunoSEQ multiplex PCR; TCRdb's copy has only in-frame clones and lacks some. The data contain some 84,000 clones, about 85% of them singletons. The genes are TRBV6-6 and TRBJ2-7; either TRBD1 or TRBD2 may fit D (5 bases each). Sequenced here: peripheral blood, sampled 12 weeks after starting pembrolizumab. This sequence was found in an adult with mismatch repair-deficient cancer. The CDR3 protein is CASSARGRRVHEQYF. The CDR3 DNA reads as TGTGCCAGCAGCGCCCGGGGCCGGCGCGTCCACGAGCAGTACTTC.